Listed below are T cell receptor beta chains from one sample, sequenced in a study of long-term antiretroviral therapy in people with HIV. Some clones are missing from TCRdb's copy, which holds only in-frame ones; the method was immunoSEQ multiplex PCR. The sample lists fewer than 40,000 clones, approximately 89% occurring once. The sample here was unsorted PBMCs, taken 3.1 years after starting antiretroviral therapy. Receptors were obtained from a woman aged 45-59 years with HIV. CDR3s include the opening cysteine and the closing phenylalanine or tryptophan. D genes are given only for firm matches. Where a row states a size, it is once, few, many or the class of an expanded clone; other rows omit it.

NA TRBD2 TRBJ2-5 TRBV7-2 CASSISGGATETQYF TGTGCCAGCAGCATTAGCGGGGGGGCAACGGAGACCCAGTACTTC
NA NA TRBJ2-1 TRBV7-3 CASSLMGGGVYNEQFF TGTGCCAGCAGCTTAATGGGCGGGGGCGTCTACAATGAGCAGTTCTTC
NA TRBD1 TRBJ1-1 TRBV4-3 CASSQMDRGGTEAFF TGCGCCAGCAGCCAGATGGACAGGGGGGGGACTGAAGCTTTCTTT
NA NA TRBJ1-2 TRBV9 CASSVSPTMRVTNYGYTF TGTGCCAGCAGCGTAAGCCCGACGATGAGGGTTACTAACTATGGCTACACCTTC
NA TRBD1 TRBJ1-5 TRBV4-1 CASSQVRGTGVLGNQPQHF TGCGCCAGCAGCCAGGTCCGGGGGACAGGGGTTTTGGGCAATCAGCCCCAGCATTTT
NA TRBD1 TRBJ1-5 TRBV18 CASSRGTGNSNQPQHF TGTGCCAGCTCACGGGGGACAGGGAATAGCAATCAGCCCCAGCATTTT
NA TRBD2 TRBJ2-1 TRBV11-2 CASSLDWRGGRANEQFF TGTGCCAGCAGCTTAGACTGGCGGGGGGGCCGAGCCAATGAGCAGTTCTTC
NA TRBD1 TRBJ1-1 TRBV11-2 CASSLVGQALNTEAFF TGTGCCAGCAGCTTAGTTGGACAGGCGTTGAACACTGAAGCTTTCTTT
NA NA TRBJ1-4 TRBV9 CASSVNDNAGEKLFF TGTGCCAGCAGCGTTAACGACAACGCGGGTGAAAAACTGTTTTTT
NA NA TRBJ1-2 TRBV30 CAWSPLYGYTF TGTGCCTGGAGTCCCCTTTATGGCTACACCTTC
NA TRBD1 TRBJ1-4 TRBV6-5 CASGGQGPEKLFF TGTGCCAGCGGGGGACAGGGCCCTGAAAAACTGTTTTTT
NA NA TRBJ2-7 TRBV10-3 CAISEVDYSYEQYF TGTGCCATCAGTGAGGTGGACTACTCCTACGAGCAGTACTTC
NA TRBD1 TRBJ1-2 TRBV4-3 CASRPGTGPYGYTF TGCGCCAGCAGACCCGGGACAGGGCCCTATGGCTACACCTTC
NA NA TRBJ1-3 TRBV7-9 CASSLVGTRSGNTIYF TGTGCCAGCAGCTTAGTGGGAACCCGCTCTGGAAACACCATATATTTT
NA TRBD1 TRBJ2-7 TRBV7-9 CASSLGGQALFEQYF TGTGCCAGCAGCTTAGGGGGACAGGCCCTTTTCGAGCAGTACTTC
NA NA TRBJ2-7 TRBV29-1 CSAETDSYEQYF TGCAGCGCCGAGACAGACTCCTACGAGCAGTACTTC
once NA TRBJ1-5 TRBV29-1 CSVELSGDQPQHF TGCAGCGTTGAATTGAGTGGGGATCAGCCCCAGCATTTT
NA TRBD2 TRBJ2-2 TRBV11-3 CASSPRTGGNTGELFF TGTGCCAGCAGCCCTAGGACGGGGGGAAACACCGGGGAGCTGTTTTTT
NA TRBD1 TRBJ2-5 TRBV28 CASSRQGNQETQYF TGTGCCAGCAGTAGACAGGGAAATCAAGAGACCCAGTACTTC
NA NA TRBJ2-7 TRBV7-9 CASSFITGSYEQYF TGTGCCAGCAGCTTCATTACAGGCTCCTACGAGCAGTACTTC
NA TRBD1 TRBJ1-4 TRBV19 CASRAGGGEKLFF TGTGCCAGTCGGGCAGGGGGAGGTGAAAAACTGTTTTTT
NA NA TRBJ1-5 TRBV29-1 CSVELSPGGNQPQHF TGCAGCGTTGAATTGAGTCCCGGAGGCAATCAGCCCCAGCATTTT
once NA TRBJ2-2 TRBV11-2 CASSKRGYDTGELFF TGTGCCAGCAGCAAGAGGGGGTACGACACCGGGGAGCTGTTTTTT
NA TRBD2 TRBJ2-7 TRBV2 CASSDSPGGAIYEQYF TGTGCCAGCAGTGACAGTCCGGGGGGGGCTATTTACGAGCAGTACTTC
NA TRBD2 TRBJ2-3 TRBV7-6 CASSGSGTSGGKSDTQYF TGTGCCAGCAGCGGAAGTGGGACTAGCGGGGGGAAGTCAGATACGCAGTATTTT
NA NA TRBJ1-6 TRBV11-2 CASSLRGGSSYNSPLHF TGTGCCAGCAGCTTACGAGGCGGAAGCTCCTATAATTCACCCCTCCACTTT
NA NA TRBJ2-1 TRBV4-1 CASSQDRNEQFF TGCGCCAGCAGCCAAGATAGGAATGAGCAGTTCTTC
NA TRBD2 TRBJ2-3 TRBV11-2 CASFWAGEGDTQYF TGTGCCAGCTTTTGGGCGGGGGAGGGAGATACGCAGTATTTT